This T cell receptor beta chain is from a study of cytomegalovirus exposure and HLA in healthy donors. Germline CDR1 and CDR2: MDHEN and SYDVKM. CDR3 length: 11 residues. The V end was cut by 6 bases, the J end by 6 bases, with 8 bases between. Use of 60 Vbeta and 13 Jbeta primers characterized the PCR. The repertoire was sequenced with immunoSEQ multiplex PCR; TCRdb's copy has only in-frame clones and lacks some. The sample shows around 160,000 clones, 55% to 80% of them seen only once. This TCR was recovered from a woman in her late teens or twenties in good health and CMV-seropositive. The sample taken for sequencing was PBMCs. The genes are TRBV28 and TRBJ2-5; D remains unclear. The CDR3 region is CASRGEQTQYF. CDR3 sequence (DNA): TGTGCCAGCAGAGGAGAACAGACCCAGTACTTC. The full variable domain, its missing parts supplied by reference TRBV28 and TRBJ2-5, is DVKVTQSSRYLVKRTGEKVFLECVQDMDHENMFWYRQDPGLGLRLIYFSYDVKMKEKGDIPEGYSVSREKKERFSLILESASTNQTSMYLCASRGEQTQYFGPGTRLLVL.